These 9 T cell receptor beta chains were sequenced from one sample in a study of response to subunit inactivated influenza vaccine. MiXCR, run by TCRdb on the RT-PCR reads, gives a single entry per CDR3 protein. Here the sample spans roughly 460,000 distinct CDR3 sequences, 9.5% to 13% being singletons. Source: PBMCs from blood, taken roughly 45 days after vaccination. Receptors were obtained from a man aged 50 to 59 who received an inactivated influenza vaccine.

In its sample, this clonotype was seen a few times. This sequence joins TRBV20-1 and TRBJ2-1; 8 bases fit TRBD1. V gave up 4 bases and J gave up 7 bases; unmatched junction bases: 6. The V gene's germline CDR1 is DFQATT and CDR2 SNEGSKA (reference sequence). This CDR3 region has 13 residues. The CDR3 sequence: CSATDRVKNEQFF. The CDR3 DNA reads TGCAGTGCTACGGACAGGGTAAAAAATGAGCAGTTCTTC.

The sample holds a few counts of this clonotype. This chain uses TRBV12-3 or TRBV12-4 with TRBJ2-2; TRBD2 matches 13 bases. Trimming at V came to 4 bases and at J to 6 bases, leaving 2 bases not matched to a gene. The CDR3 is made up of 15 amino acids. The CDR3 DNA is TGTGCCAGCAGTTGGACTAGCGGGAGACCCGGGGAGCTGTTTTTT. It translates to CASSWTSGRPGELFF.

This clonotype was counted a few times. V is TRBV7-8 and J is TRBJ2-7, with 9 bases identical to TRBD1. The CDR3 is 13 amino acids. V lost 5 bases to trimming and J lost 6 bases; unmatched junction nucleotides: 5. In germline, CDR1 is SGHVS, CDR2 FQNEAQ. CDR3 nucleotide sequence: TGTGCCAGCAGCGGATCGACAGGGGGCGAGCAGTACTTC. This codes for CASSGSTGGEQYF.

In this sample, this clonotype turned up a few times. The genes are TRBV5-5 and TRBJ2-7; TRBD2 aligns across 10 bases. This CDR3 has 14 amino acids. V shed 2 bases, J shed 4 bases, and the junction held 3 bases outside the gene matches. Germline CDR1 SGHKS, CDR2 YYEKEE (reference sequence). The DNA for the CDR3 is TGTGCCAGCAGCTTTCCGGGACTAGCGTACGAGCAGTACTTC. Amino acid sequence: CASSFPGLAYEQYF.

This clonotype has only a few counts. J is TRBJ2-2 and V is TRBV5-1; unclear D gene. Germline CDR1 reads SGHRS; CDR2 reads YFSETQ. The CDR3 totals 15 residues. Trimming cost V 1 base and J 0 bases, with 7 bases left between them. The CDR3 protein is CASSLFGPNTGELFF. The CDR3 DNA sequence: TGCGCCAGCAGCTTGTTCGGGCCGAACACCGGGGAGCTGTTTTTT.

There are many counts of this clonotype. The DNA of the CDR3 is TGTGCCAGCAGCCCGAGCGGGGGTAGCACAGATACGCAGTATTTT. Translated: CASSPSGGSTDTQYF. The chain uses TRBV12-3 or TRBV12-4 and TRBJ2-3; 8 nucleotides match TRBD2. The V and J ends lost 6 bases and 0 bases, in that order; junction bases with no gene match: 5. This CDR3 spans 15 amino acids.

In the case of this clonotype: Sequence at one end of the junction differs from germline and may be a read error. The rearrangement joins TRBV27 to TRBJ2-7; a possible D gene is TRBD1 (7 bases). Germline lookup yields CDR1 MNHEY and CDR2 SMNVEV (reference sequence). The CDR3 covers 14 residues. The CDR3 bases are TGTGCCAGCACCCGGGGGACAGTTTCCTGCGAGCAGTACTTC. This gives the protein CASTRGTVSCEQYF.

The chain combines TRBV12-3 or TRBV12-4 with TRBJ2-1; no reliable D call. This CDR3 is built from 12 residues. Trimming cost V 3 bases and J 11 bases, with 11 bases left between them. CDR3 nucleotides: TGTGCCAGCAGTTTTATTGAGACGCAGCAGTTCTTC. The encoded protein is CASSFIETQQFF.

The chain uses TRBV12-3 or TRBV12-4 and TRBJ2-6; 7 positions match TRBD2. J lost 3 bases, V lost 6 bases, and 5 bases had no gene match. The CDR3 covers 15 residues. The CDR3 loop reads CASSLRGVGANVLTF. The CDR3 region has the DNA TGTGCCAGCAGCCTCCGGGGGGTTGGGGCCAACGTCCTGACTTTC.